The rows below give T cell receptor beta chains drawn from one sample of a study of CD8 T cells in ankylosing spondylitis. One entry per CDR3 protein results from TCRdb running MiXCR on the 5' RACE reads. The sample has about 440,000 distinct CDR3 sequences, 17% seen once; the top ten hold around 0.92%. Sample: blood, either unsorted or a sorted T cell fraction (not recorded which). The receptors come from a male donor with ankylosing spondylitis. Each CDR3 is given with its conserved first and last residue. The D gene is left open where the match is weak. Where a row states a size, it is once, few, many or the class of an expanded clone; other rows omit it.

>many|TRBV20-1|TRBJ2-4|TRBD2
TGCAGTGCTAGAGGTGAAGGGCGGCCGGGAGGGTCCATTCAGTACTTC
CSARGEGRPGGSIQYF
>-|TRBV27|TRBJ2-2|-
TGTGCCAGCAGTTTATTCGGGGTGGGGAACACCGGGGAGCTGTTTTTT
CASSLFGVGNTGELFF
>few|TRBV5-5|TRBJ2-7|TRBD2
TGTGCCAGCAGCCAGGGACTAGCGGAGACCTACGAGCAGTACTTC
CASSQGLAETYEQYF
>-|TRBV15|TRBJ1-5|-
TGTGCCACCAGCAGCGGGACCCCCAATCAGCCCCAGCATTTT
CATSSGTPNQPQHF
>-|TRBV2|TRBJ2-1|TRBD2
TGTGCCAGCAGGGGGGGGAGTAGCTCCTACAATGAGCAGTTCTTC
CASRGGSSSYNEQFF
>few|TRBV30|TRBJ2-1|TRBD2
TGTGCCTGGAGTCTAGCGGGGGGCGCCTACAATGAGCAGTTCTTC
CAWSLAGGAYNEQFF
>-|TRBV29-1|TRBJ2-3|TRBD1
TGCAGCGGCTACAGGGGCCCAGATACGCAGTATTTT
CSGYRGPDTQYF
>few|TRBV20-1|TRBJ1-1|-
TGCAGTGCTCCACACCTCCCAGGACACATGAACACTGAAGCTTTCTTT
CSAPHLPGHMNTEAFF
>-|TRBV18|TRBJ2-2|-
TGTGCCAGCTCACCACGGGCCGCGACCGGGGAGCTGTTTTTT
CASSPRAATGELFF
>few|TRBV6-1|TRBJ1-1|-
TGTGCCAGCAGTGAAGGGTCAGGACGCACTGAAGCTTTCTTT
CASSEGSGRTEAFF
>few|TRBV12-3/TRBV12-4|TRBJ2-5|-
TGTGCCAGCAGTTTAGTAGGGGGGAATAGGGAGACCCAGTACTTC
CASSLVGGNRETQYF
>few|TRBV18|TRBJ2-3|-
TGTGCCAGCTCACCAATCGCAGATACGCAGTATTTT
CASSPIADTQYF
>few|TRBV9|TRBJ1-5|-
TGTGCCAGCAGCGTAGGAGGGGGTGGACAGCCCCAGCATTTT
CASSVGGGGQPQHF
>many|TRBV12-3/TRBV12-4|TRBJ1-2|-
TGTGCCAGCAGTTTGGCGGGGGGAGGGGGCTATGGCTACACCTTC
CASSLAGGGGYGYTF
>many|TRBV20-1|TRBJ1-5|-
TGCAGCATTCATGTCCCCCAAGCGGGAGGTGGGCAGCCCCAGCATTTT
CSIHVPQAGGGQPQHF
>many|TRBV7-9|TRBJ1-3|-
TGCGCCAGCAGCTTGGCGGGCAGCTCTGGAAACACCATATATTTT
CASSLAGSSGNTIYF
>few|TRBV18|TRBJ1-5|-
TGTGCCAGCTCACCGGAAGGGGGTGATCAGCCCCAGCATTTT
CASSPEGGDQPQHF
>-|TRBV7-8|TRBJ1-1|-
TGTGCCAGCAGCTTATTGACACTGAACACTGAAGCTTTCTTT
CASSLLTLNTEAFF
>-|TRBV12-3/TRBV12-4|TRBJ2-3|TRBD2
TGTGCCAGCAGTTCAACTAGCGGGAGGTTCGCAGATACGCAGTATTTT
CASSSTSGRFADTQYF
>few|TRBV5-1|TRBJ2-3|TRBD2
TGCGCCAGCAGCTTGCCCAGCGGGAACTTAAATACGCAGTATTTT
CASSLPSGNLNTQYF
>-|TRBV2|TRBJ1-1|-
TGTGCCAGCAGGAGGGACGGCACTGAAGCTTTCTTT
CASRRDGTEAFF
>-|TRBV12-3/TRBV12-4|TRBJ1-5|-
TGTGCCAGCAGTTTGGACAGAGTTTCTAGTCAGCCCCAGCATTTT
CASSLDRVSSQPQHF
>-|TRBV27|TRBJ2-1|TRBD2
TGTGCCAGCAGCTCGTACTCGGGAGGGGTATCCTACAATGAGCAGTTCTTC
CASSSYSGGVSYNEQFF
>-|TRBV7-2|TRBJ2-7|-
TGTGCCAGCAGCTTAGAGGCCGGGAGCGACGAGCAGTACTTC
CASSLEAGSDEQYF
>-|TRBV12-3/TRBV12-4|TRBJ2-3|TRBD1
TGTGCCAGCAGTTTTGGGACGACAGGGGTTACGCAGTATTTT
CASSFGTTGVTQYF
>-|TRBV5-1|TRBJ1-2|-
TGCGCCAGCAGCTCTGGGGGAGTCTATGGCTACACCTTC
CASSSGGVYGYTF
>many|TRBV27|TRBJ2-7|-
TGTGCCAGCAGTCCCCGGGACGGCCTAAGTTACTACGAGCAGTACTTC
CASSPRDGLSYYEQYF
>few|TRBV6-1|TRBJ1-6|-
TGTGCCAGCTTTGAGTTGGGGCGGAATTCACCCCTCCACTTT
CASFELGRNSPLHF
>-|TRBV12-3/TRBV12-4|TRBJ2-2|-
TGTGCCAGCAGCCCCCCCTGGGCAGGGATGAACACCGGGGAGCTGTTTTTT
CASSPPWAGMNTGELFF
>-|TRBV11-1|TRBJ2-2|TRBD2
TGTGCCAGCAGCTTAAATCCACCGGGACTAGCGGGAGCAGGGCGTACCGGGGAGCTGTTTTTT
CASSLNPPGLAGAGRTGELFF
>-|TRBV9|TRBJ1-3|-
TGTGCCAGCAGCATACAGTCCTCTGGAAACACCATATATTTT
CASSIQSSGNTIYF
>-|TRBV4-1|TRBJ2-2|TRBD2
TGCGCCAGCAGCCAAGGTCCCCCCGCGGGGGGGCCGAACACCGGGGAGCTGTTTTTT
CASSQGPPAGGPNTGELFF
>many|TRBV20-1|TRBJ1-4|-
TGCAGTGCTAGACGGGGCGATCTTAATGAAAAACTGTTTTTT
CSARRGDLNEKLFF
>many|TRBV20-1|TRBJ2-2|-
TGCAGTGCTAAGGGGTCAGGAGTCGCGAACACCGGGGAGCTGTTTTTT
CSAKGSGVANTGELFF
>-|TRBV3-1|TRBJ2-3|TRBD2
TGTGCCAGCAGCCAAGCCGGGAGGGCCGCAGATACGCAGTATTTT
CASSQAGRAADTQYF
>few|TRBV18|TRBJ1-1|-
TGTGCCAGCTCACCAGCGGGGACTCCCGGAGGGGCTTTCTTT
CASSPAGTPGGAFF
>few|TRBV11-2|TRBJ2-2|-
TGTGCCAGCAGCTCCCTCGTGGGGGTTGGCGGGGAGCTGTTTTTT
CASSSLVGVGGELFF
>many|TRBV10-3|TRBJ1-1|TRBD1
TGTGCCATCAGGACCAGGACAGGGGGCGTTAGTACTGAAGCTTTCTTT
CAIRTRTGGVSTEAFF
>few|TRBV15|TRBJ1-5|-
TGTGCCACCAGCAGATTCGGGCGAGGGAAGACACAGCCCCAGCATTTT
CATSRFGRGKTQPQHF
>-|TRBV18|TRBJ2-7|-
TGTGCCAGCTCACCACCCGGTAGGAACGAGCAGTACTTC
CASSPPGRNEQYF
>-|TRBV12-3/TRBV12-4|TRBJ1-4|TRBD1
TGTGCCAGCAGTTTGGGCTACCAAACCAGGGGGGAGGGATTGTTTTTT
CASSLGYQTRGEGLFF
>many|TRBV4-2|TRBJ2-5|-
TGTGCCAGCAGCCAAGCCGGTAGCGCAAGCTGGGGAGAGACCCAGTACTTC
CASSQAGSASWGETQYF
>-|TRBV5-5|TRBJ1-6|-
TGTGCCAGCAGCTTGTTCTCGGAACAGGACTATAATTCACCCCTCCACTTT
CASSLFSEQDYNSPLHF
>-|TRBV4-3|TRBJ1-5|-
TGCGCCACCAGCCCCCAAACAAATCAGCCCCAGCATTTT
CATSPQTNQPQHF
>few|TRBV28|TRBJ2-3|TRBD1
TGTGCCAGCAGTTTACTCCCCCCCGGACAGGGTGCCACAGATACGCAGTATTTT
CASSLLPPGQGATDTQYF
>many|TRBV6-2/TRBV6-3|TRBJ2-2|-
TGTGCCAGCAAAGGGAGGTTGGACACCGGGGAGCTGTTTTTT
CASKGRLDTGELFF
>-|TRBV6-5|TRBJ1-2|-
TGTGCCAGCAGTTACTCACGGGGCACGGACTATGGCTACACCTTC
CASSYSRGTDYGYTF
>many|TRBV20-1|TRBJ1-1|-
TGCAGTGCTAGATGGGGGGGCAAGGACACTGAAGCTTTCTTT
CSARWGGKDTEAFF
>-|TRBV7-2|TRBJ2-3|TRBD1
TGTGCCAGCAGCGTTTACAGGGGGCTGGCAGATACGCAGTATTTT
CASSVYRGLADTQYF
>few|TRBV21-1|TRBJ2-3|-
TGTGCCAGCAGCACCCGGGAATGTTACACAGATACGCAGTATTTT
CASSTRECYTDTQYF
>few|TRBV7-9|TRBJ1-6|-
TGTGCCAGCAGCTTAATGGACAGCCCGGGCCGACCCCTCCACTTT
CASSLMDSPGRPLHF
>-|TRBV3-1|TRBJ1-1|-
TGTGCCAGCAGCCACCTCCTCCAGAACACTGAAGCTTTCTTT
CASSHLLQNTEAFF